The 7 T cell receptor beta chains given below trace back to one sample, sequenced in a study of T cell responses to AZD1222 COVID-19 vaccine. Using immunoSEQ multiplex PCR, the repertoire was profiled, and TCRdb retains in-frame clones only, with some absent. Here the sample spans under 90,000 clones, 80% to 90% being singletons. Sample: peripheral blood, taken 28 days after the second AZD1222 dose. The receptors derive from an adult who received the AZD1222 COVID-19 vaccine.

This clone was observed a few times. V and J are TRBV25-1 and TRBJ2-1; unclear D gene. Germline V gene sequence: CDR1 MGHDK, CDR2 SYGVNS. CDR3 length equals 11 residues. Trimming cost V 4 bases and J 7 bases, with 5 bases left between them. The CDR3 spells CASSGVNEQFF. The CDR3 coding sequence is TGTGCCAGCAGTGGGGTAAATGAGCAGTTCTTC.

The rearrangement uses TRBV19 and TRBJ1-1; possibly TRBD1 for D (5 bases). CDR3 length equals 15 residues. Germline V gene lookup returns CDR1 LNHDA and CDR2 SQIVND (reference sequence). V gave up 6 bases and J gave up 1 base, with 15 bases separating them. CDR3 coding DNA: TGTGCCAGTAGCCCCCCATATAGGGGGAACACTGAAGCTTTCTTT. Encoded protein: CASSPPYRGNTEAFF.

This chain joins TRBV6-1 and TRBJ2-1; the match to TRBD2 covers 8 bases. J gave up 1 base and V 3 bases, and 5 bases lay outside the gene matches. There are 16 residues in the CDR3. In germline, CDR1 is MNHNS, CDR2 SASEGT. CDR3 in amino acids: CASSERGAESYNEQFF. Here the CDR3 DNA reads TGTGCCAGCAGTGAGCGGGGGGCCGAGTCCTACAATGAGCAGTTCTTC.

The chain joins TRBV6-5 to TRBJ1-1; the match to TRBD1 covers 9 bases. Germline assignment: CDR1 MNHEY and CDR2 SVGAGI. V was pared by 10 bases and J by 4 bases, with 10 bases of the junction left unmatched. The CDR3 has 14 amino acids. CDR3 protein: CAIFLQGAVTEAFF. In nucleotides, the CDR3 is TGTGCCATCTTCTTACAGGGGGCGGTCACTGAAGCTTTCTTT.

The chain has TRBV19 and TRBJ2-3; 8 positions agree with TRBD2. Trimming took 2 bases from V and 5 from J; bases not matched to a gene: 6. CDR3 length: 15 residues. Germline CDR1 LNHDA, CDR2 SQIVND (reference sequence). CDR3 sequence (DNA): TGTGCCAGTAGTATAAGGAGCGGGGGCGGAGATACGCAGTATTTT. It is translated as CASSIRSGGGDTQYF.

This clone showed up just a few times. CDR3 amino acids: CASSQNRGSGDTEAFF. The CDR3 bases are TGTGCCAGCAGCCAAAACCGGGGGTCCGGAGACACTGAAGCTTTCTTT. The rearrangement uses TRBV4-2 and TRBJ1-1; possibly TRBD1 for D (5 bases). The CDR3 is 16 residues long. Germline-derived CDR1 and CDR2 are LGHNA and YNFKEQ. Trimming removed 2 bases from V and 3 bases from J, with 16 bases in between.

V is TRBV7-2 and J is TRBJ1-2, with 7 bases aligning to TRBD1. V trimming: 0 bases; J trimming: 4 bases; junction bases outside the gene matches: 5. Looked up from germline, CDR1 is SGHTA and CDR2 is FQGNSA. The CDR3 spans 15 residues. CDR3 sequence: CASSLARGGGYGYTF. The CDR3 DNA is TGTGCCAGCAGCTTAGCGCGAGGGGGCGGCTATGGCTACACCTTC.